A selection of T cell receptor beta chains follows, all from one sample in a study of blood T cell repertoires in COVID-19. Measured with immunoSEQ multiplex PCR; TCRdb has only the in-frame clones, and not every one. Of more than 200,000 clones listed, around four fifths are singletons. The sequenced sample consisted of peripheral blood. Receptors were obtained from a man between 60 and 75 years old with acute or convalescent COVID-19. Both conserved end residues are part of each CDR3. A D gene is named only where the DNA matches it firmly. Clone size appears in some rows only: once, few, many, or a class for an expanded clone.

d_gene,v_gene,abundance,j_gene,CDR3nt,CDR3aa
TRBD1,TRBV4-2,.,TRBJ1-2,TGTGCCAGCAGCCAAGCGTACGGGGACAGGAGCAACTATGGCTACACCTTC,CASSQAYGDRSNYGYTF
.,TRBV27,.,TRBJ1-1,TGTGCCAGCAGTTTAGGGTACGACAGCACTGAAGCTTTCTTT,CASSLGYDSTEAFF
.,TRBV10-3,.,TRBJ1-4,TGTGCCATCAGTGAGTCGCGGGGGGAGCAGGAAAAACTGTTTTTT,CAISESRGEQEKLFF
TRBD2,TRBV2,once,TRBJ2-5,TGTGCCAGCACCCGAAGGTTGGCTAGCGGAGGACAAGAGACCCAGTACTTC,CASTRRLASGGQETQYF
.,TRBV14,.,TRBJ2-7,TGTGCCAGCAGCCAAGAATACACAGCCTACGAGCAGTACTTC,CASSQEYTAYEQYF
.,TRBV10-3,.,TRBJ1-1,TGTGCCATCTTATCGATGGGAGTGAACACTGAAGCTTTCTTT,CAILSMGVNTEAFF
.,TRBV29-1,.,TRBJ1-2,TGCAGCGTTGAAGATCAGGGGCGCGGCTACACCTTC,CSVEDQGRGYTF
TRBD2,TRBV9,.,TRBJ2-2,TGTGCCAGCAGCGTAGAAGTAGCGGGGGGGCCGCGCACCGGGGAGCTGTTTTTT,CASSVEVAGGPRTGELFF
.,TRBV6-6,.,TRBJ2-2,TGTGCCAGCAGTTACCCTAGGGGCACCGGGGAGCTGTTTTTT,CASSYPRGTGELFF
.,TRBV19,.,TRBJ1-5,TGTGCCAGTAGTGTGTCCGGCAATCAGCCCCAGCATTTT,CASSVSGNQPQHF
.,TRBV19,.,TRBJ2-1,TGTGCCAGTAGTACAGGGGTAGGCTCCTACAATGAGCAGTTCTTC,CASSTGVGSYNEQFF
TRBD2,TRBV19,.,TRBJ2-1,TGTGCCAGTAACTCCGGGACTAGCGGCTACAATGAGCAGTTCTTC,CASNSGTSGYNEQFF
TRBD1,TRBV3-1/TRBV3-2,.,TRBJ2-5,TGTGCCAGCAGCCTCCGACAGGGGAGGCAAGAGACCCAGTACTTC,CASSLRQGRQETQYF
.,TRBV25-1,.,TRBJ2-7,TGTGCCAGCAGCGGGACACCAGAGTCCTACGAGCAGTACTTC,CASSGTPESYEQYF
.,TRBV27,.,TRBJ2-5,TGTGCCAGCAGCCGAAGGGGGCAAGAGACCCAGTACTTC,CASSRRGQETQYF
.,TRBV12-3/TRBV12-4,.,TRBJ2-5,TGTGCCAGCGGGACACTACCCGAGACCCAGTACTTC,CASGTLPETQYF
.,TRBV30,.,TRBJ2-1,TGTGCCTGGAGTGTACCAGGTCGCTCCTACAATGAGCAGTTCTTC,CAWSVPGRSYNEQFF
TRBD1,TRBV6-5,.,TRBJ1-2,TGTGCCAGCAGAGGACAGGGCCTAACTACAGGCGGCTACACCTTC,CASRGQGLTTGGYTF
.,TRBV5-1,few,TRBJ2-1,TGCGCCAGCAGCTTCGCGGTCAGCTCCTACAATGAGCAGTTCTTC,CASSFAVSSYNEQFF
.,TRBV5-4,.,TRBJ1-1,TGTGCCAGCAGCCAAGAAACAGGGCTGGGGACTGAAGCTTTCTTT,CASSQETGLGTEAFF
.,TRBV28,few,TRBJ2-7,TGTGCCAGCAGTCCAGGGCTGGGAGGCTACGAGCAGTACTTC,CASSPGLGGYEQYF
.,TRBV6-5,.,TRBJ2-3,TGTGCCAGCAGTTACTCTGAGAAAGATACGCAGTATTTT,CASSYSEKDTQYF
TRBD1,TRBV18,.,TRBJ2-1,TGTGCCAGCTCCGGACAGGGCATTGGCAATGAGCAGTTCTTC,CASSGQGIGNEQFF
TRBD2,TRBV10-3,few,TRBJ2-7,TGTGCCACCACCTCCGGGACTAGCGAATACGAGCAGTACTTC,CATTSGTSEYEQYF
.,TRBV3-1/TRBV3-2,.,TRBJ1-4,TGTGCCAGCAGCCGACGACAGGCGAGTCTCGGCGGAAAACTGTTTTTT,CASSRRQASLGGKLFF
.,TRBV28,.,TRBJ1-1,TGTGCCAGCAGTTTAGCACAGGCGAACACTGAAGCTTTCTTT,CASSLAQANTEAFF
.,TRBV5-8,.,TRBJ1-2,TGTGCCAGCAGCACACCGGACGGCGGGTCCTATGGCTACACCTTC,CASSTPDGGSYGYTF
.,TRBV5-1,.,TRBJ1-2,TGCGCCAGCAGCCGCGCTTCAGACAGCTATGGCTACACCTTC,CASSRASDSYGYTF
.,TRBV19,.,TRBJ2-5,TGTGCCAGTAAACACCTCAGGGTAAGAGCAGAGACCCAGTACTTC,CASKHLRVRAETQYF
TRBD1,TRBV9,once,TRBJ1-6,TGTGCCAGCAGCCCCGGACAGGACCTCTCCTATAATTCACCCCTCCACTTT,CASSPGQDLSYNSPLHF
TRBD1,TRBV29-1,.,TRBJ1-1,TGCAGCGTTGGTCAGGGGGCCGGCACTGAAGCTTTCTTT,CSVGQGAGTEAFF
.,TRBV4-1,.,TRBJ2-7,TGCGCCAGCAGCCAAGACAGGGGGGACTACGAGCAGTACTTC,CASSQDRGDYEQYF
.,TRBV5-1,few,TRBJ2-5,TGCGCCAGCAGCTTGACCAACACGGGGACCCAGTACTTC,CASSLTNTGTQYF